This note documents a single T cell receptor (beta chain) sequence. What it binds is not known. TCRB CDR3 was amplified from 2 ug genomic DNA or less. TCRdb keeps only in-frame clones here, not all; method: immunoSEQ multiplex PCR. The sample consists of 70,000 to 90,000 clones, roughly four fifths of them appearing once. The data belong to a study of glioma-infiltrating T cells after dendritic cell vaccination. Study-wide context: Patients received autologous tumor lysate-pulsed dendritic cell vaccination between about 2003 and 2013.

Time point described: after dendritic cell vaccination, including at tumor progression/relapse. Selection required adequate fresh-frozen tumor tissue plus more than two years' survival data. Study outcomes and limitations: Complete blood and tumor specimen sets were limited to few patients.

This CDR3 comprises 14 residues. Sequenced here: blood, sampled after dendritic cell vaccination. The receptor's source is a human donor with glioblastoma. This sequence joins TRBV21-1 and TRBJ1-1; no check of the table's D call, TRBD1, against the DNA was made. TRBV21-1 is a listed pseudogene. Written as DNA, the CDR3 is TGTGCCAGCAGCAAGAGGCAGGGCCAAACTGAAGCTTTCTTT. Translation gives CASSKRQGQTEAFF.